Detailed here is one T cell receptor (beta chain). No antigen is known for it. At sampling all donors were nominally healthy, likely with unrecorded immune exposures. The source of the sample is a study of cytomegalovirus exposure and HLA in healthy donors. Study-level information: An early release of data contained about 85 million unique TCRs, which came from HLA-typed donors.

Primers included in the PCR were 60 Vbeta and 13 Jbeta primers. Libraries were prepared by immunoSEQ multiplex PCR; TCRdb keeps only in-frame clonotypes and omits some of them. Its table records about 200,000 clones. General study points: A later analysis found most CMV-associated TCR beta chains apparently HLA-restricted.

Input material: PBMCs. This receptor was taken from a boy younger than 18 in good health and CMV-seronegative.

CDR3 region: CASSFSRDSYEQYF. CDR3 nucleotides: TGTGCCAGCAGTTTCTCCAGGGACTCCTACGAGCAGTACTTC. The chain uses TRBV6-5 and TRBJ2-5; perhaps TRBD1 as D (5 bases). The J call may be mistaken, given a closer DNA end match to TRBJ2-7. CDR1 MNHEY and CDR2 SVGAGI come from the germline V gene. The CDR3 totals 14 residues.